The T cell receptor (delta chain) described here comes from a study of γδ T cells in repeated Plasmodium falciparum infection. Overall study: Donors had four controlled P. falciparum NF54 infections over roughly 640 days. Sampling occurred at baseline, pre-infection for selected infections, and 21 days post-infection. Some Malian samples span acute malaria episodes; others come from no-transmission periods.

A few counts support this clone. Just one base apart from a much larger clone, this may be a read error. TCRdb called clones anew from the multiplex PCR reads with CATT. The table has some 100,000 delta-chain clones, roughly 1.4% seen once. This clonotype was obtained from a pool of human donors (malaria-infected and uninfected, not separated). Sample: gamma-delta T cells from blood.

The CDR3 DNA is TGTGCCTGTGACAACGCGGGGATAGGAACCGTGTACACCGATAAACTCATCTTT. It translates to CACDNAGIGTVYTDKLIF. This chain connects TRDV2 to TRDJ1; 7 nucleotides align to TRDD3. The J gene, not given by TCRdb, was assigned here from a germline match of the nucleotide sequence. This CDR3 comprises 18 residues. V lost 2 bases and J lost 0; bases outside the gene matches: 14. Germline CDR1 is GEAIGNYY and CDR2 is EKD.